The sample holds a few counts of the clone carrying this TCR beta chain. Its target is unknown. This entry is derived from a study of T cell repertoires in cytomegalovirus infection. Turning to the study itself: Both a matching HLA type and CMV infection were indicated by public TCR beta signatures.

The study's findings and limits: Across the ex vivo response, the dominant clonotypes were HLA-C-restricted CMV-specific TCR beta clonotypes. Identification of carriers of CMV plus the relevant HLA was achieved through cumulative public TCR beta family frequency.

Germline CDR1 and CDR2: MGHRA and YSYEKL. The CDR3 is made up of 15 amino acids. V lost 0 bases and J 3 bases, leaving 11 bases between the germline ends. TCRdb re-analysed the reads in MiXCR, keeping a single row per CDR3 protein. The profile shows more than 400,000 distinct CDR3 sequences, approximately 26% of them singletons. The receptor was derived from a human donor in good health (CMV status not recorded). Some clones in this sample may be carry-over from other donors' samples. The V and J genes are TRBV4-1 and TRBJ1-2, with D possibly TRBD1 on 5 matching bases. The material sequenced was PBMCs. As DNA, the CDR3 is TGCGCCAGCAGCCAAGATGCAGGGAAGGACTATGGCTACACCTTC. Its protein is CASSQDAGKDYGYTF.